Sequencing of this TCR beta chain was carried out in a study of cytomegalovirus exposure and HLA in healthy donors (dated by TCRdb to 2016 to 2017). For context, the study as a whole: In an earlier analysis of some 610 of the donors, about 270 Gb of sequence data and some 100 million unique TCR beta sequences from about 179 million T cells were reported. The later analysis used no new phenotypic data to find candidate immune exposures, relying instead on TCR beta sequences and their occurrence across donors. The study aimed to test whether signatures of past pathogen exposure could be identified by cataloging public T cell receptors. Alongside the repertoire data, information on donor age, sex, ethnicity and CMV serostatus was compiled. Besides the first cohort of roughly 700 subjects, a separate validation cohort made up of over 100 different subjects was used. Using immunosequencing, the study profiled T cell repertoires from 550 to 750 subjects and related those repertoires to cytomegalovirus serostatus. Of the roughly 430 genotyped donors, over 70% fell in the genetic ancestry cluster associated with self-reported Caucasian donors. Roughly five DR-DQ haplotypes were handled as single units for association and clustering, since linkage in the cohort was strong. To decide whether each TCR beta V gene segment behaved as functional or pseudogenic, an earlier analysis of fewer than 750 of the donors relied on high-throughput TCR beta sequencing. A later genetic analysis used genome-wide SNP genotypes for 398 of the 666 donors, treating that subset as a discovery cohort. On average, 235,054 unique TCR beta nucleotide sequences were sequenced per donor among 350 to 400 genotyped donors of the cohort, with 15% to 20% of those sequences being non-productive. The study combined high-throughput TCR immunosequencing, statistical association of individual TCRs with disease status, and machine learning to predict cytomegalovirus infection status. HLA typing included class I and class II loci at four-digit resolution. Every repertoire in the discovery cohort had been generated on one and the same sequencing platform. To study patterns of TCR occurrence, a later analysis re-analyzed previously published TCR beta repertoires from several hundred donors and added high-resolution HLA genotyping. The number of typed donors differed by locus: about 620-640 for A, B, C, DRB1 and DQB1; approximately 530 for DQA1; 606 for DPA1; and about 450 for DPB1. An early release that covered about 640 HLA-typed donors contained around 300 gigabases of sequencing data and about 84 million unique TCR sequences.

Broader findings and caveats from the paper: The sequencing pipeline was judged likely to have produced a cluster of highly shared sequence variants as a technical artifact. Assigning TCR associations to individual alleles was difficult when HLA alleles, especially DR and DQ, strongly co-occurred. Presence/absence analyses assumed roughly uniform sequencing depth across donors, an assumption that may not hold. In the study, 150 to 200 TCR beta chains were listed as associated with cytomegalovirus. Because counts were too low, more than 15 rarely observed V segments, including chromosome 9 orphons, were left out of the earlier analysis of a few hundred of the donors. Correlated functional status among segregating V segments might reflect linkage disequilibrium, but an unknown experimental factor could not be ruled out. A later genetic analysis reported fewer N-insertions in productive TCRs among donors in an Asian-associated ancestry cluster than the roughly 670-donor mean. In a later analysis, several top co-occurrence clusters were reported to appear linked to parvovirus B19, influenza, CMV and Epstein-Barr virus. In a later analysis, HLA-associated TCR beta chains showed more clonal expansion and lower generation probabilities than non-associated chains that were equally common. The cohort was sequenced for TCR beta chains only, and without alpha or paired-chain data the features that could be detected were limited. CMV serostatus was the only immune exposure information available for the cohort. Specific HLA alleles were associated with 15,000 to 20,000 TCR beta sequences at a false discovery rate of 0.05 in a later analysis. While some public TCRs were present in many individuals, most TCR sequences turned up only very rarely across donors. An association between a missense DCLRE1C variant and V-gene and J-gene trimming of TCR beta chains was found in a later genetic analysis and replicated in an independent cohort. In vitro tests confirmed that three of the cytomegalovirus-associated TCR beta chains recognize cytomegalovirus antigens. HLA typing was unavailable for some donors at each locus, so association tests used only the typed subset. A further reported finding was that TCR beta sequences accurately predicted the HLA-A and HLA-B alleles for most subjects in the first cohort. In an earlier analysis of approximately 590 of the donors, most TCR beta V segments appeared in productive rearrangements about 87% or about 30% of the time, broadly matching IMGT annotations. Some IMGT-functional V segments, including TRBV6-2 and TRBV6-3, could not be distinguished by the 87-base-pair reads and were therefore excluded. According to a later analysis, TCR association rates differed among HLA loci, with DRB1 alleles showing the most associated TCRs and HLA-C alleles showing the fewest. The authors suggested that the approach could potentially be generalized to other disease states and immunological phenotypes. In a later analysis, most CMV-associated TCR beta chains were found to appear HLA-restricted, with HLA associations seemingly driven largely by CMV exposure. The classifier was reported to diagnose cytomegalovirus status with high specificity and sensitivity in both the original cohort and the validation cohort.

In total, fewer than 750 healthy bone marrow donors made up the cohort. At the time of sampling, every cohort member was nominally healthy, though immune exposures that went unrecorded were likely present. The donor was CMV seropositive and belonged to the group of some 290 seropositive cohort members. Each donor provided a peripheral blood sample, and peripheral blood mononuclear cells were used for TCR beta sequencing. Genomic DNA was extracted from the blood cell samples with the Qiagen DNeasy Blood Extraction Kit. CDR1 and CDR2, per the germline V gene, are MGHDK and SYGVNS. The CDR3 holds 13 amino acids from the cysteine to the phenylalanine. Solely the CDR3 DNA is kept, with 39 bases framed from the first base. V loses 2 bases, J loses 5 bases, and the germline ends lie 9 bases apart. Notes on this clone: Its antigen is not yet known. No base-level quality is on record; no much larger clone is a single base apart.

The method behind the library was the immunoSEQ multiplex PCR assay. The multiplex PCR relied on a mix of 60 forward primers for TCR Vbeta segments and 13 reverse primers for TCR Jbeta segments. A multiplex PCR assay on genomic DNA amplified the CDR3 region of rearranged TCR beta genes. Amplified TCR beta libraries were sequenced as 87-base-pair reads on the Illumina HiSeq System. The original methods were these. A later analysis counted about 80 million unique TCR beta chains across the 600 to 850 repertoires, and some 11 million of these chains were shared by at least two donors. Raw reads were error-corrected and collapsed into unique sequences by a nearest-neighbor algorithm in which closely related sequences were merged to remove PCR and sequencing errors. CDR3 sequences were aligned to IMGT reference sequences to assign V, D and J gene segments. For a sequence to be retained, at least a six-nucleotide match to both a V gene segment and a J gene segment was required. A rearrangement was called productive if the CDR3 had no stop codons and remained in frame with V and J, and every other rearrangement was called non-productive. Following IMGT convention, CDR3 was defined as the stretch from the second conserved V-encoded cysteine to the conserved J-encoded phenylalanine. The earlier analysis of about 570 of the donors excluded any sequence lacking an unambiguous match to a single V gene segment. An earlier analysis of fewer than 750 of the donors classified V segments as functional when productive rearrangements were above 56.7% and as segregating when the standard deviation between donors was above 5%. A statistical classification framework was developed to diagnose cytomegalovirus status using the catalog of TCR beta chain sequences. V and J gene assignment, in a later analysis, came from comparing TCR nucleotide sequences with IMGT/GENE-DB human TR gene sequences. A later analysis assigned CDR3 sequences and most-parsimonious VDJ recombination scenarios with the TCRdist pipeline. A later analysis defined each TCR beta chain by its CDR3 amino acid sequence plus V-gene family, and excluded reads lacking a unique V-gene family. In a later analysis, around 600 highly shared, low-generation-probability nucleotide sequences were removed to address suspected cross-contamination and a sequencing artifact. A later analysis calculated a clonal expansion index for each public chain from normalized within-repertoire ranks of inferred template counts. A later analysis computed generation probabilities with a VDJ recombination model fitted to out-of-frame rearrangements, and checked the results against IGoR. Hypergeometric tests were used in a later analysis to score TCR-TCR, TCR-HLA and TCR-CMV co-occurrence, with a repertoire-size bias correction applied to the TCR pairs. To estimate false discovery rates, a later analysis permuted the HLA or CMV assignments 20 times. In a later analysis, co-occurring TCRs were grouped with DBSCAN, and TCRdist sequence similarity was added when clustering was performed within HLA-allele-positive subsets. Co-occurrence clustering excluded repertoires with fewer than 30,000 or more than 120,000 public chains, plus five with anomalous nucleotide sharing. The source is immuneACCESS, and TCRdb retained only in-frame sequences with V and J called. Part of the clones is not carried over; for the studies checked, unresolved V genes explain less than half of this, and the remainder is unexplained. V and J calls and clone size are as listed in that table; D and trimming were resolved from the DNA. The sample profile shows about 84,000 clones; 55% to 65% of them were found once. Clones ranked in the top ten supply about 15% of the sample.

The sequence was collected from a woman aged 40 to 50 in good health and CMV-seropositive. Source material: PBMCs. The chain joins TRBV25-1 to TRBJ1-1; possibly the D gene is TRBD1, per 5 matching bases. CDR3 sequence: CASSEPGKTEAFF. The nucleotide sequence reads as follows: TGTGCCAGCAGTGAACCAGGGAAAACTGAAGCTTTCTTT. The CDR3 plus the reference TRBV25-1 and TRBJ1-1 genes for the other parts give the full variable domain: EADIYQTPRYLVIGTGKKITLECSQTMGHDKMYWYQQDPGMELHLIHYSYGVNSTEKGDLSSESTVSRIRTEHFPLTLESARPSHTSQYLCASSEPGKTEAFFGQGTRLTVV.